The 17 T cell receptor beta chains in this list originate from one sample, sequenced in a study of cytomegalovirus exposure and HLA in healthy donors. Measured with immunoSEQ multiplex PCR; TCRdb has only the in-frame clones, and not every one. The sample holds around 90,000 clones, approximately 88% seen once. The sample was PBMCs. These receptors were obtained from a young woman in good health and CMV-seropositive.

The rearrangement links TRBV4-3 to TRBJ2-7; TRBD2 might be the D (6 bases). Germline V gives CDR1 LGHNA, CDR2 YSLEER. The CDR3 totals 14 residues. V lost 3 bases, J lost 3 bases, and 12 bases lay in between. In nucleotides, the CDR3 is TGCGCCAGCAGCCAGGAGACTAGAGGCTACGAGCAGTACTTC. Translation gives CASSQETRGYEQYF.

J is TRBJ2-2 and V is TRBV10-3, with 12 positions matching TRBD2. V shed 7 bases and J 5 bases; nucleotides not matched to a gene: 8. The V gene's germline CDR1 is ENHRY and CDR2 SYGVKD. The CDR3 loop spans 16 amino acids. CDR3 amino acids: CAITVLAGGTTGELFF. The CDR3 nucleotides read TGTGCCATCACCGTACTAGCGGGGGGAACAACCGGGGAGCTGTTTTTT.

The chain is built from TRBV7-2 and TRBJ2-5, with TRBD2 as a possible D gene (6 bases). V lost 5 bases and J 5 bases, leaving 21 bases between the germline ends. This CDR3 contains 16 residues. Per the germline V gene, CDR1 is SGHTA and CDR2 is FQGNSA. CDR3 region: CASSRSLGERAETQYF. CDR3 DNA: TGTGCCAGCAGCAGAAGCCTAGGTGAGCGGGCGGAGACCCAGTACTTC.

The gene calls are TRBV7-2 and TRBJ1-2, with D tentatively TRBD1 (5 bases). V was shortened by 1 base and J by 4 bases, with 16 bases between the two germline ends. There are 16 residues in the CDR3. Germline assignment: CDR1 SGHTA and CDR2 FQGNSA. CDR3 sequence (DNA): TGTGCCAGCAGCTTAGGGGGGGTCCGGGGCCCCTATGGCTACACCTTC. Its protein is CASSLGGVRGPYGYTF.

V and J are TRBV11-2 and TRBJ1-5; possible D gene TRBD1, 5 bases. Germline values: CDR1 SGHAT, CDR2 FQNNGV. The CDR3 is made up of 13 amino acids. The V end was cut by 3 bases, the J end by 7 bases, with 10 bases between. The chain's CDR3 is CASSFGGMQPQHF. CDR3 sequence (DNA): TGTGCCAGCAGCTTCGGGGGTATGCAGCCCCAGCATTTT.

The CDR3 reads CASSFGQPGGAQYF. The CDR3, as DNA: TGCGCCAGCAGCTTTGGTCAGCCGGGAGGGGCGCAGTATTTT. The chain couples TRBV5-1 to TRBJ2-3, with 8 positions matching TRBD2. After removal of 2 bases from V and 10 bases from J, the junction contained 9 bases not matched to a gene. Per the germline V gene, CDR1 is SGHRS and CDR2 is YFSETQ. The CDR3 is 14 residues long.

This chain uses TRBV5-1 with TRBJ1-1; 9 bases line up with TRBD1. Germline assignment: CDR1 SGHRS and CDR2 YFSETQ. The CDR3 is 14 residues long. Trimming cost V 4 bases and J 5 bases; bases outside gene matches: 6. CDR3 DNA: TGCGCCAGCAGCCAACAGGGGGCGGGGACTGAAGCTTTCTTT. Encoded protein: CASSQQGAGTEAFF.

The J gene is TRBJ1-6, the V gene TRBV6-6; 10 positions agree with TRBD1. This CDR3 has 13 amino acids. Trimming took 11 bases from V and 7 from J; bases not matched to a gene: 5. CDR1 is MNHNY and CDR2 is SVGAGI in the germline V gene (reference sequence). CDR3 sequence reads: CAVTGQGNSPLHF. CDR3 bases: TGTGCCGTGACGGGACAGGGGAATTCACCCCTCCACTTT.

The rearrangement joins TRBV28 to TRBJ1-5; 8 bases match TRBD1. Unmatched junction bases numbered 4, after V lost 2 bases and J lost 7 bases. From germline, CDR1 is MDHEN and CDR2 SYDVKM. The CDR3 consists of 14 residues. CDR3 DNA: TGTGCCAGCAGTTTACCAGGGGGCGGACAGCCCCAGCATTTT. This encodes CASSLPGGGQPQHF.

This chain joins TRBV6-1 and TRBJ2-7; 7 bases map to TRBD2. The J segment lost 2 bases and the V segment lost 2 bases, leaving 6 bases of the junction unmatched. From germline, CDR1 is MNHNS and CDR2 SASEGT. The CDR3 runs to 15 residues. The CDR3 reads CASSELAAETYEQYF. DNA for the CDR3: TGTGCCAGCAGTGAACTAGCGGCCGAAACCTACGAGCAGTACTTC.

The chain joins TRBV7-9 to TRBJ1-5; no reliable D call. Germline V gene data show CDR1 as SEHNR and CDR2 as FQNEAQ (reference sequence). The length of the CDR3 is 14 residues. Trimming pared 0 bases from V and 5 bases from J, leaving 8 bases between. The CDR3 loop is CASSLAGGYQPQHF. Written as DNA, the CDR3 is TGTGCCAGCAGCTTAGCAGGAGGTTATCAGCCCCAGCATTTT.

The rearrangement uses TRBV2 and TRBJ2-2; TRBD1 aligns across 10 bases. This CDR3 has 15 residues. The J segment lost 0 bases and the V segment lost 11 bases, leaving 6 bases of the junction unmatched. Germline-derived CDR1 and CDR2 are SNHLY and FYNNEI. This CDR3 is CAGDRGRPNTGELFF. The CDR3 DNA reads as TGTGCCGGCGACAGGGGGCGTCCGAACACCGGGGAGCTGTTTTTT.

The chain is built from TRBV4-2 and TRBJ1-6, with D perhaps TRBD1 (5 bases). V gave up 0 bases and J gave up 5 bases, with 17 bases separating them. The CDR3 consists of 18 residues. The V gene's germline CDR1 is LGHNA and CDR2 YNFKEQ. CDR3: CASSQDLATGVDNSPLHF. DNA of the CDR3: TGTGCCAGCAGCCAAGATCTCGCCACAGGAGTTGATAATTCACCCCTCCACTTT.

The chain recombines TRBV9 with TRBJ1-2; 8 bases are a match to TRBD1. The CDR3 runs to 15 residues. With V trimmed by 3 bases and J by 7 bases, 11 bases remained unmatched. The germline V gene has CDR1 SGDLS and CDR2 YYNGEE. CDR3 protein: CASSGPQGARGGYTF. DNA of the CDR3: TGTGCCAGCAGCGGCCCCCAGGGGGCGCGAGGTGGCTACACCTTC.

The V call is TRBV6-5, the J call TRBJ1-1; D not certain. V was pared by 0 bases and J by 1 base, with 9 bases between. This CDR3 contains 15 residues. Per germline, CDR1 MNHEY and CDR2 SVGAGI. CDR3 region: CASSYSSNENTEAFF. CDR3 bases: TGTGCCAGCAGTTACTCGAGTAATGAGAACACTGAAGCTTTCTTT.

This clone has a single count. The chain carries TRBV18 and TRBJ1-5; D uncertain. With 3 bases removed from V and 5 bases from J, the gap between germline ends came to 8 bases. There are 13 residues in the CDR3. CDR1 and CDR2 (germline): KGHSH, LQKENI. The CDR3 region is CASSPGVDQPQHF. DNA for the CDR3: TGTGCCAGCTCACCGGGCGTCGATCAGCCCCAGCATTTT.

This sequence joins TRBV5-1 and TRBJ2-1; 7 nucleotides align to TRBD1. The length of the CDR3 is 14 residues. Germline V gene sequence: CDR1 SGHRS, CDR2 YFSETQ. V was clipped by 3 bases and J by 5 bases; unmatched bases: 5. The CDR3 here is CASSSGGTNNEQFF. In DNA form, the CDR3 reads TGCGCCAGCAGCTCAGGGGGTACGAACAATGAGCAGTTCTTC. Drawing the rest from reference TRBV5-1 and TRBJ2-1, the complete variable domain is KAGVTQTPRYLIKTRGQQVTLSCSPISGHRSVSWYQQTPGQGLQFLFEYFSETQRNKGNFPGRFSGRQFSNSRSEMNVSTLELGDSALYLCASSSGGTNNEQFFGPGTRLTVL.